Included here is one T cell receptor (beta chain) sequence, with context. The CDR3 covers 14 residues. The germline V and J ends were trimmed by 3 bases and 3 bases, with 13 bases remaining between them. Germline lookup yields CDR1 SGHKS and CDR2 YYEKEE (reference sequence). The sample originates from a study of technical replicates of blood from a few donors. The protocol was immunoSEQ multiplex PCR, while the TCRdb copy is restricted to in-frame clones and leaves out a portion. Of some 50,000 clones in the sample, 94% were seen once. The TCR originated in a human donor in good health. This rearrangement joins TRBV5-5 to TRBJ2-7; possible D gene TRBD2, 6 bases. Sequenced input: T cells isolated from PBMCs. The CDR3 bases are TGTGCCAGCAGCTCCTGGACTATTCTCTACGAGCAGTACTTC. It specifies CASSSWTILYEQYF.